This TCR beta chain was documented in a study of blood T cell repertoires in COVID-19. Whole-study context: The United States, Italy and Spain supplied acute and convalescent COVID-19 samples. The analysed material was cDNA or gDNA that came from T cells, B-cell-depleted T cells, or PBMCs.

In the study's own analysis: Reference gene primer amplification gave estimated nucleated cell counts. The protocol was immunoSEQ multiplex PCR, while the TCRdb copy is restricted to in-frame clones and leaves out a portion. For V, J and clone size, that table is used; D and trimming come from the DNA. This sample has around 94,000 clones, with approximately 88% found just once. This clone was seen a handful of times. The length of the CDR3 is 13 residues. Losses at the gene ends were 5 bases for V and 5 bases for J; bases not matched to a gene: 6. Germline V lookup: CDR1 SGHNT, CDR2 YENEEA. This clonotype originated in a human donor in a cohort sampled during active COVID-19. The sample taken for sequencing was peripheral blood. The rearrangement uses TRBV11-3 and TRBJ2-7, with 7 bases matching TRBD1. CDR3 in amino acids: CASSKGQLDEQYF. DNA of the CDR3: TGTGCCAGCAGCAAGGGACAGCTCGACGAGCAGTACTTC.